This TCR beta chain is from a study of blood T cell repertoires in COVID-19. TCRdb's copy holds only in-frame clones and misses some; the assay was immunoSEQ multiplex PCR. Altogether 350,000 to 500,000 clones are present, more than 70% being singletons, with the ten largest covering approximately 1.5%. Germline V gene sequence: CDR1 MNHEY, CDR2 SVGAGI. This CDR3 is built from 13 residues. V trimming: 6 bases; J trimming: 3 bases; junction bases outside the gene matches: 5. Sequenced input: PBMCs or T cells enriched from blood (not recorded which). The clonotype was recovered from a woman between 18 and 29 years old who had been exposed to COVID-19. This rearrangement joins TRBV6-5 to TRBJ2-7; TRBD1 aligns across 7 bases. CDR3 sequence: CASRNRGNYEQYF. The CDR3 DNA is TGTGCCAGCAGAAACAGGGGAAACTACGAGCAGTACTTC.